This T cell receptor (beta chain) emerged from a study of shared clonotypes between healthy human individuals. The V segment lost 3 bases and the J segment 12 bases; nucleotides outside the gene matches: 9. This CDR3 has 15 residues. Looked up from germline, CDR1 is MGHDK and CDR2 is SYGVNS. Generated by immunoSEQ multiplex PCR, the TCRdb table keeps only in-frame clones and is missing some. The sample lists under 650,000 clones; 90% to 96% were seen once. About this clone itself: Its specificity is unknown.

Study conclusions and caveats: What rarefaction showed was incomplete sorted-subset sequencing despite large depth. Donor clonotype sharing was expected to depend on sequencing depth. Since donors were few, the genetic and exposure-history diversity represented was limited. Non-shared clonotypes showed lower generation probabilities than clonotypes common to all four donors.

V usage is TRBV25-1 and J usage is TRBJ2-5; 14 bases line up with TRBD2. Sequenced: naive CD4+ T cells sorted from blood. Subset described: CD45RA+ positively selected. The origin of this receptor is a woman aged 25 to 39 in good health. CDR3: CASSDWTSGRPTEYF. As DNA, the CDR3 is TGTGCCAGCAGTGATTGGACTAGCGGGAGGCCCACCGAGTACTTC.